This T cell receptor beta chain was documented in a study of shared clonotypes between healthy human individuals. The CDR3 has 12 residues. V shed 4 bases and J shed 8 bases, with 11 bases lying between them. Germline V lookup: CDR1 MNHNS, CDR2 SASEGT. CD8 cells classed as naive were CD45RO-negative and positively selected for CCR7, excluding terminally differentiated effector memory CD45RA+ cells. Researchers ran the assay at a deep level. Clones were sequenced by immunoSEQ multiplex PCR, and TCRdb holds only the in-frame ones, with some missing. In the table there are over 2 million clones, 85% to 95% of which are singletons. In the case of this clone: What it binds is unknown.

Study results and limitations: Depth was large, yet rarefaction showed that sorted-subset sequencing was incomplete. Clonotype sharing across donors was expected to vary with sequencing depth. Since donors were few, the genetic and exposure-history diversity represented was limited.

Sequenced: naive CD8+ T cells sorted from blood. The receptor was derived from a man between 18 and 29 years old in good health. V usage is TRBV6-1 and J usage is TRBJ1-1, with unresolved D. CDR3 amino acids: CASSVGRGEAFF. The CDR3 nucleotides are TGTGCCAGCAGTGTCGGGCGGGGAGAAGCTTTCTTT.